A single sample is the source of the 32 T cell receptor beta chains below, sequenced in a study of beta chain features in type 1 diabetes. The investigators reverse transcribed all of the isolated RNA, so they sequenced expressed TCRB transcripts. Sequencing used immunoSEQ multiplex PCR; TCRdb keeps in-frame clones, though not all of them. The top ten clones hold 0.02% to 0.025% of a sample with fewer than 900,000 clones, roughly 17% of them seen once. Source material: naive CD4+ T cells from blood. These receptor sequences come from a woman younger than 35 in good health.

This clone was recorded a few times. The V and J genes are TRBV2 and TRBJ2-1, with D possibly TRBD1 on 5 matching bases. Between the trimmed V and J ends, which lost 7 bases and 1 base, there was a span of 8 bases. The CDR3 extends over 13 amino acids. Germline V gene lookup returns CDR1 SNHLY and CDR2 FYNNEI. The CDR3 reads CASIKGSYNEQFF. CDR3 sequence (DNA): TGTGCCAGCATTAAGGGGTCCTACAATGAGCAGTTCTTC.

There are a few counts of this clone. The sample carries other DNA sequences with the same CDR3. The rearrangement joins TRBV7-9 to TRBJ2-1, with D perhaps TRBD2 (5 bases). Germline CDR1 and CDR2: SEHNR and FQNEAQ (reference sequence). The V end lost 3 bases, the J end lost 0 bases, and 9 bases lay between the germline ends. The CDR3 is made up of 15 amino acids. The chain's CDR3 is CASSLVGSSYNEQFF. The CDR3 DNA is TGTGCCAGCAGCTTGGTAGGGAGCTCCTACAATGAGCAGTTCTTC.

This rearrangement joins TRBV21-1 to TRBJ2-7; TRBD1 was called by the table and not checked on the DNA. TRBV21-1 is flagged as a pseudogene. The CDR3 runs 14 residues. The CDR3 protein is CASSKGSTSNEQYF. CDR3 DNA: TGTGCCAGCAGCAAAGGTTCGACATCCAACGAGCAGTACTTC.

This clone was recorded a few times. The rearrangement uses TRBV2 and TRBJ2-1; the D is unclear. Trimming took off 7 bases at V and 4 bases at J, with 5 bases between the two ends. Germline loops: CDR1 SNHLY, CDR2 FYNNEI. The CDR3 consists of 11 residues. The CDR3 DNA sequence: TGTGCCAGCAAGGCGTACAATGAGCAGTTCTTC. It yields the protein CASKAYNEQFF. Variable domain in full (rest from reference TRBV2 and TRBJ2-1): EPEVTQTPSHQVTQMGQEVILRCVPISNHLYFYWYRQILGQKVEFLVSFYNNEISEKSEIFDDQFSVERPDGSNFTLKIRSTKLEDSAMYFCASKAYNEQFFGPGTRLTVL.

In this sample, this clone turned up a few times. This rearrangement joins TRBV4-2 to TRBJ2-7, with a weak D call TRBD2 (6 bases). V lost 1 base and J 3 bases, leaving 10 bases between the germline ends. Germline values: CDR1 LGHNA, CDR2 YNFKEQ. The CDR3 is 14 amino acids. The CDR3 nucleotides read TGTGCCAGCAGCCAAGCGGGAGCTGGCTACGAGCAGTACTTC. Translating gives CASSQAGAGYEQYF.

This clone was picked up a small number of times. The CDR3, as DNA: TGTGCCAGCAGCGCGGACACGGCGATCTATGGCTACACCTTC. It translates to CASSADTAIYGYTF. The genes are TRBV5-8 and TRBJ1-2; tentatively, D is TRBD1 (5 bases). Trimming removed 4 bases at V and 4 bases at J, with 14 bases between. The CDR3 consists of 14 residues. Germline CDR1 reads SGHTS; CDR2 reads YDEGEE.

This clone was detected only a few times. In DNA, the CDR3 is TGTGCCAGCAGTTTGTCAGTCAATGGCTACACCTTC. It specifies CASSLSVNGYTF. The V and J genes are TRBV28 and TRBJ1-2; D is undetermined. Trimming removed 3 bases from V and 6 bases from J, with 8 bases in between. CDR1 and CDR2 (germline): MDHEN, SYDVKM. There are 12 residues in the CDR3.

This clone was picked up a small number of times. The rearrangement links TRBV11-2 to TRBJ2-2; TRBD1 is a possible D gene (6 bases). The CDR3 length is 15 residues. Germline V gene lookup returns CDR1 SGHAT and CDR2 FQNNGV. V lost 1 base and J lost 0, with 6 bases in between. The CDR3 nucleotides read TGTGCCAGCAGCTTAGGGACAGCGAACACCGGGGAGCTGTTTTTT. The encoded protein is CASSLGTANTGELFF.

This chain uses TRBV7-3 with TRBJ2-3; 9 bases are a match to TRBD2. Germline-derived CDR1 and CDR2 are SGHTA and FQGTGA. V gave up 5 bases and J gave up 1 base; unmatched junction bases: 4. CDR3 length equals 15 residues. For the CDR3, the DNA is TGTGCCAGCAGCCCAAGACTAGCGGGCACAGATACGCAGTATTTT. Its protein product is CASSPRLAGTDTQYF.

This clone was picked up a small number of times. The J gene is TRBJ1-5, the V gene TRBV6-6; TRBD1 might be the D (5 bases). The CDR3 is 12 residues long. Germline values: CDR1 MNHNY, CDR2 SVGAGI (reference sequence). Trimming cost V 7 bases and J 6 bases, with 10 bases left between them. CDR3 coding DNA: TGTGCCAGCAAACGCGGGGGTCAGCCCCAGCATTTT. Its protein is CASKRGGQPQHF.

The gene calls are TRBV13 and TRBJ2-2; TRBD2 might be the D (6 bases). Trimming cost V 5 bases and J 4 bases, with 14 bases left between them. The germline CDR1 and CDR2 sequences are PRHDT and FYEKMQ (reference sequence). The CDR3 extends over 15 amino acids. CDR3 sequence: CASSRGSGGTGELFF. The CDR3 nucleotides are TGTGCCAGCAGCCGGGGGTCGGGCGGCACCGGGGAGCTGTTTTTT.

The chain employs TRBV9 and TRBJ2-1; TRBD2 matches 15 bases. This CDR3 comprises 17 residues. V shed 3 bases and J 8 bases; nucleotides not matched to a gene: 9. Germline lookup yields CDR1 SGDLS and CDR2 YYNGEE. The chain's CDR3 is CASSAERGTSGRYEQFF. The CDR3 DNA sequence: TGTGCCAGCAGCGCCGAGAGAGGGACTAGCGGGAGGTATGAGCAGTTCTTC. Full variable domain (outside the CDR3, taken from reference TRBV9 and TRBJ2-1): DSGVTQTPKHLITATGQRVTLRCSPRSGDLSVYWYQQSLDQGLQFLIQYYNGEERAKGNILERFSAQQFPDLHSELNLSSLELGDSALYFCASSAERGTSGRYEQFFGPGTRLTVL.

DNA of the CDR3: TGTGCCAGCAGCGCGACCGGGACAGACCACACAGATACGCAGTATTTT. It specifies CASSATGTDHTDTQYF. J is TRBJ2-3 and V is TRBV28; 7 bases align to TRBD1. There are 16 residues in the CDR3. Germline CDR1 and CDR2: MDHEN and SYDVKM. The V and J ends lost 6 bases and 2 bases, in that order; junction bases with no gene match: 11.

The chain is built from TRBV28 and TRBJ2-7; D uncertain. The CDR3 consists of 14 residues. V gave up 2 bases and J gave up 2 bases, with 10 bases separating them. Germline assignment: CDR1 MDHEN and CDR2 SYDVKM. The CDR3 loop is CASSLMEPPYEQYF. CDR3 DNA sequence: TGTGCCAGCAGTTTAATGGAACCTCCCTACGAGCAGTACTTC.

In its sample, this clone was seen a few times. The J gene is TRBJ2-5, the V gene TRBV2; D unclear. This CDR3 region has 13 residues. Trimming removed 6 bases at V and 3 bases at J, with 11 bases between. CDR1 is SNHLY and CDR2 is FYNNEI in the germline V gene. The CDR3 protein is CASRAATKETQYF. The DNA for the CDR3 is TGTGCCAGCAGGGCAGCGACCAAAGAGACCCAGTACTTC.

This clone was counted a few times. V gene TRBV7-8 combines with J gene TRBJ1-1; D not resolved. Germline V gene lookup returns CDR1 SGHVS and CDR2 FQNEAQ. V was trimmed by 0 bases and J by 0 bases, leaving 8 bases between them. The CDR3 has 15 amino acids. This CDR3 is CASSLAVFLNTEAFF. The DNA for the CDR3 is TGTGCCAGCAGCTTAGCCGTTTTTTTGAACACTGAAGCTTTCTTT.

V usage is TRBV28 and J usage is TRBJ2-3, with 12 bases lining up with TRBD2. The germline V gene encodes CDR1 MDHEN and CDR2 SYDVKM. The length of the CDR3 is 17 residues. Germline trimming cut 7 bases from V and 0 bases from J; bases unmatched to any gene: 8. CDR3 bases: TGTGCCAGCATCTCAGGGGGACTAGCGGGTAGCACAGATACGCAGTATTTT. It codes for CASISGGLAGSTDTQYF.

CDR3 residues: CASTPGQGLQPQHF. CDR3 DNA sequence: TGTGCCAGTACGCCGGGACAGGGTCTTCAGCCCCAGCATTTT. The chain joins TRBV19 to TRBJ1-5; 9 positions match TRBD1. Germline CDR1 is LNHDA and CDR2 is SQIVND (reference sequence). The CDR3 is 14 residues long. Trimming removed 7 bases from V and 6 bases from J; junction bases left unmatched: 7.

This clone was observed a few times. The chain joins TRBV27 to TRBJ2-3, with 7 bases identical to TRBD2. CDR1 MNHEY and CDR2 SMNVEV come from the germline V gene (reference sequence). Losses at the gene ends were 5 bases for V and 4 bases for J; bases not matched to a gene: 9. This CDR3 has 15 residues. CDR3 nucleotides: TGTGCCAGCAGTCCGGGGCCAGGGAGGGCAGATACGCAGTATTTT. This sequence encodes CASSPGPGRADTQYF.

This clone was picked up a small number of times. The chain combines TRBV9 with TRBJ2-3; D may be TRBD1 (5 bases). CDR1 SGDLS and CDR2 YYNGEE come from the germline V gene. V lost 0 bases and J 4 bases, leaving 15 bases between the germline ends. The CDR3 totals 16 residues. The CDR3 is CASSVGQGYSADTQYF. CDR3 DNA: TGTGCCAGCAGCGTAGGTCAGGGTTATTCCGCAGATACGCAGTATTTT.

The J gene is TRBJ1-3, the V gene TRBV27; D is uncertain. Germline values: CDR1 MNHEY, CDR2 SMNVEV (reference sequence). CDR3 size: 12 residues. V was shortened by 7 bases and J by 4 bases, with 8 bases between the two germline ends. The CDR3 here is CASKSPGNTIYF. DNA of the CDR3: TGTGCCAGCAAATCCCCCGGAAACACCATATATTTT.

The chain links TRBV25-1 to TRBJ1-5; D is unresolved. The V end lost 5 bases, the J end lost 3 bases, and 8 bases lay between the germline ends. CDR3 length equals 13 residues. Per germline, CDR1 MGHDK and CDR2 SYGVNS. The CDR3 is CASSRGPNQPQHF. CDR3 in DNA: TGTGCCAGCAGTCGGGGTCCCAATCAGCCCCAGCATTTT.

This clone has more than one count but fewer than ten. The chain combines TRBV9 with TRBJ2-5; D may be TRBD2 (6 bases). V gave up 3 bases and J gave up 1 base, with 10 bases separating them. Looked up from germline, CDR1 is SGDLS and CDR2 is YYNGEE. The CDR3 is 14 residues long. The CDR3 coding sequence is TGTGCCAGCAGCGAACCGGGACTCCAAGAGACCCAGTACTTC. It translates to CASSEPGLQETQYF.

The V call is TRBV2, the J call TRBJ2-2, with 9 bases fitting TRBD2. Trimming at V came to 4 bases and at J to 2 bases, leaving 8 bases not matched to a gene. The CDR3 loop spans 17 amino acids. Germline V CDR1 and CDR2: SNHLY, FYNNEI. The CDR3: CASSVRLAGTNTGELFF. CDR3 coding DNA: TGTGCCAGCAGTGTCCGGCTAGCGGGAACTAACACCGGGGAGCTGTTTTTT.

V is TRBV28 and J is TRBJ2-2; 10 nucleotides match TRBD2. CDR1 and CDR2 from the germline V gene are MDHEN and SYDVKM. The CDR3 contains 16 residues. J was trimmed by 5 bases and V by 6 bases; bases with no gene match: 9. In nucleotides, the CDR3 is TGTGCCAGCAGCGATCCTAGCGGGAGTAGAACCGGGGAGCTGTTTTTT. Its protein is CASSDPSGSRTGELFF.

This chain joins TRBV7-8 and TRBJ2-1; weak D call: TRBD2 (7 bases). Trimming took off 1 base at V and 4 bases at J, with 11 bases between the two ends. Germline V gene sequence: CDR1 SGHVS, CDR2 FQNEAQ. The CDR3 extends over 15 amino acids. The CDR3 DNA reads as TGTGCCAGCAGCTTAGGGAGGGGGGGATACAATGAGCAGTTCTTC. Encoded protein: CASSLGRGGYNEQFF.

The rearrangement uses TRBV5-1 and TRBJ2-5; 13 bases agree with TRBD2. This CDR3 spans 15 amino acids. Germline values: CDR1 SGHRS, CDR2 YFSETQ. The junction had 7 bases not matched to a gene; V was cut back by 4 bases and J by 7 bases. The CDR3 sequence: CASSTTSGRDGTQYF. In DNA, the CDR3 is TGCGCCAGCAGCACAACTAGCGGGAGGGACGGGACCCAGTACTTC.

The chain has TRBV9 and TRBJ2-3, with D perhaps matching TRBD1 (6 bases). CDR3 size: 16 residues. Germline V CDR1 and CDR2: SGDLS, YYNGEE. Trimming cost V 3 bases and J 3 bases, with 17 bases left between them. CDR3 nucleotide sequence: TGTGCCAGCAGCGCCCTAACAGGGAGAGGGACAGATACGCAGTATTTT. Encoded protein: CASSALTGRGTDTQYF.

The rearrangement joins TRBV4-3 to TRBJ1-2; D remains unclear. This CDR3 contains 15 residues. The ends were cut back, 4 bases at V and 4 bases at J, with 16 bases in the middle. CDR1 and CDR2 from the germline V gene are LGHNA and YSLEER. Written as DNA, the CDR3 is TGCGCCAGCAGCCCTTACAGAAATTCCCTCTATGGCTACACCTTC. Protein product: CASSPYRNSLYGYTF.

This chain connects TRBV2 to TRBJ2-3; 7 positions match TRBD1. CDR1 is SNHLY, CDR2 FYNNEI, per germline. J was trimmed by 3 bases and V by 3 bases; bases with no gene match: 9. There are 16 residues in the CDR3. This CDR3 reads CASSERDRVNTDTQYF. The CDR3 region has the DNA TGTGCCAGCAGTGAGAGAGACAGGGTTAATACAGATACGCAGTATTTT.

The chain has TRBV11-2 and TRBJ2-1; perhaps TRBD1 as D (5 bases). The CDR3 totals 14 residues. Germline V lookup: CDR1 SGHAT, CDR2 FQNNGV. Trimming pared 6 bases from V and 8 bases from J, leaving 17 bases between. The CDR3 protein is CASRSASQGHEQFF. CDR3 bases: TGTGCCAGCAGATCTGCGAGCCAGGGTCATGAGCAGTTCTTC.

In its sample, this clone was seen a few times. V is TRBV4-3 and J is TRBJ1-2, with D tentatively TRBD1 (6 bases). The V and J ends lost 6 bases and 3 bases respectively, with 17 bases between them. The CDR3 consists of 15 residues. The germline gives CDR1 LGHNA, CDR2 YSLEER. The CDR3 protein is CASSFTGQLDYGYTF. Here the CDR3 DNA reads TGCGCCAGCAGTTTTACAGGGCAGCTTGACTATGGCTACACCTTC.